A single sample is the source of the 8 T cell receptor beta chains below, sequenced in a study of cytomegalovirus exposure and HLA in healthy donors. Researchers ran the PCR with 60 Vbeta and 13 Jbeta primers. Libraries were prepared by immunoSEQ multiplex PCR; TCRdb keeps only in-frame clonotypes and omits some of them. The sample includes about 180,000 clones, 75% to 85% of them seen just once. The sample consisted of PBMCs. The receptor set was obtained from a woman aged 25 to 45 in good health and CMV-seronegative.

The chain links TRBV27 to TRBJ2-1; 7 bases fit TRBD2. The germline V gene encodes CDR1 MNHEY and CDR2 SMNVEV (reference sequence). Losses at the gene ends were 5 bases for V and 4 bases for J; bases not matched to a gene: 8. CDR3 length: 15 amino acids. In DNA form, the CDR3 reads TGTGCCAGCAGTAGATCAGCGGGGCAATACAATGAGCAGTTCTTC. Translation gives CASSRSAGQYNEQFF.

The rearrangement uses TRBV14 and TRBJ2-2; 7 nucleotides match TRBD2. CDR3 size: 16 residues. The V gene end was trimmed by 2 bases and the J gene end by 7 bases; junction bases not matched to a gene: 10. CDR1 SGHDN and CDR2 FVKESK come from the germline V gene. For the CDR3, the DNA is TGTGCCAGCAGCCAATCCAGCGGGACTGAGTTCGGGGAGCTGTTTTTT. It is translated as CASSQSSGTEFGELFF.

J is TRBJ1-5 and V is TRBV9; the D gene is possibly TRBD1 (5 bases). The CDR3 loop spans 15 amino acids. Per germline, CDR1 SGDLS and CDR2 YYNGEE. The V and J ends lost 1 base and 1 base respectively, with 9 bases between them. The CDR3 DNA sequence: TGTGCCAGCAGCGTACAGGGTAACAGCAATCAGCCCCAGCATTTT. It translates to CASSVQGNSNQPQHF.

The genes are TRBV28 and TRBJ2-5; 10 nucleotides agree with TRBD1. The DNA end lines up better with TRBJ2-7; the J call may be wrong. This CDR3 contains 13 residues. Germline assignment: CDR1 MDHEN and CDR2 SYDVKM. The CDR3: CASEPGQGYEQYF. In DNA form, the CDR3 reads TGTGCCAGCGAACCGGGACAGGGGTACGAGCAGTACTTC.

The chain recombines TRBV28 with TRBJ2-3; D unclear. Germline assignment: CDR1 MDHEN and CDR2 SYDVKM. This CDR3 has 14 amino acids. Between the trimmed V and J ends, which lost 4 bases and 0 bases, there was a span of 8 bases. The CDR3 DNA reads as TGTGCCAGCAGTTCCCAGACTAGCACAGATACGCAGTATTTT. The encoded protein is CASSSQTSTDTQYF. Based on the CDR3 plus reference TRBV28 and TRBJ2-3, the full variable domain is DVKVTQSSRYLVKRTGEKVFLECVQDMDHENMFWYRQDPGLGLRLIYFSYDVKMKEKGDIPEGYSVSREKKERFSLILESASTNQTSMYLCASSSQTSTDTQYFGPGTRLTVL.

The chain uses TRBV7-9 and TRBJ1-4, with D perhaps matching TRBD1 (6 bases). Germline CDR1 SEHNR, CDR2 FQNEAQ (reference sequence). The CDR3 sequence is 16 residues long. The V end lost 1 base, the J end lost 0 bases, and 9 bases lay between the germline ends. DNA of the CDR3: TGTGCCAGCAGCTTAGGGACAGTTGCAACTAATGAAAAACTGTTTTTT. Translation gives CASSLGTVATNEKLFF. The variable domain in full, with the rest retrieved from reference TRBV7-9 and TRBJ1-4, is DTGVSQNPRHKITKRGQNVTFRCDPISEHNRLYWYRQTLGQGPEFLTYFQNEAQLEKSRLLSDRFSAERPKGSFSTLEIQRTEQGDSAMYLCASSLGTVATNEKLFFGSGTQLSVL.

The chain is built from TRBV5-4 and TRBJ1-4, with D tentatively TRBD1 (6 bases). Trimming removed 2 bases at V and 4 bases at J, with 15 bases between. The CDR3 length is 16 residues. Per germline, CDR1 SGHNT and CDR2 YYREEE (reference sequence). The CDR3 DNA sequence: TGTGCCAGCAGCTTTGGGGGCTCGGGTGTTAATGAAAAACTGTTTTTT. This encodes CASSFGGSGVNEKLFF.

The chain joins TRBV19 to TRBJ2-5, with 12 bases lining up with TRBD2. The trim removed 3 bases at V and 2 bases at J, leaving 4 bases unmatched. The CDR3 is made up of 16 amino acids. CDR1 LNHDA and CDR2 SQIVND come from the germline V gene (reference sequence). The CDR3, as DNA: TGTGCCAGTAGTATGGGACTAGCGGGCCCTCAAGAGACCCAGTACTTC. This gives the protein CASSMGLAGPQETQYF.